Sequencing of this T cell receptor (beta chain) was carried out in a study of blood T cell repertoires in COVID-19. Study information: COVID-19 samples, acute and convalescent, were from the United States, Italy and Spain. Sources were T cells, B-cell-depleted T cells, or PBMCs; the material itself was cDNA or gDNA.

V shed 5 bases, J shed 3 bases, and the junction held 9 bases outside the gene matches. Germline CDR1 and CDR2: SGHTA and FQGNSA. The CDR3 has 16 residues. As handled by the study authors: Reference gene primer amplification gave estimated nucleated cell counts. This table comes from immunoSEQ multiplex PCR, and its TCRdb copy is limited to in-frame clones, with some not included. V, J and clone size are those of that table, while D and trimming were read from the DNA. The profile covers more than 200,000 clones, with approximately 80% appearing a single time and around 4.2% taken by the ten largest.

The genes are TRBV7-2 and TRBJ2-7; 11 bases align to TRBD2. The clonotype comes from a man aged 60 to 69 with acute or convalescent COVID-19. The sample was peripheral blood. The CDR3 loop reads CASSLTSGGDNYEQYF. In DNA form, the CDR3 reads TGTGCCAGCAGCCTAACTAGCGGGGGCGACAACTACGAGCAGTACTTC.